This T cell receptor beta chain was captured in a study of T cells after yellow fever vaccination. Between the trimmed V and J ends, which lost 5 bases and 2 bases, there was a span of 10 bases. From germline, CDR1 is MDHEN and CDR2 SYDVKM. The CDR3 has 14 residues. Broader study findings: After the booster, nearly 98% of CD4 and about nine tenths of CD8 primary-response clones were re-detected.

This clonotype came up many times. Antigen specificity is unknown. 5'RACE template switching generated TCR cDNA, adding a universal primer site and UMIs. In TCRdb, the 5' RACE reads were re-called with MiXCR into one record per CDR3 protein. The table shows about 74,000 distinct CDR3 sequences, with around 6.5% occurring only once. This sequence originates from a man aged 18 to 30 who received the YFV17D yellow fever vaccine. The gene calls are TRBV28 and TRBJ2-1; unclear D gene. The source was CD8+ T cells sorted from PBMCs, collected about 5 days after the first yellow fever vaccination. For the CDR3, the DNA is TGTGCCAGCAGTCCTCAGAGGACCTACAATGAGCAGTTCTTC. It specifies CASSPQRTYNEQFF.